Following are 27 T cell receptor beta chains from one sample sequenced in a study of blood T cell repertoires in COVID-19. The data were produced by immunoSEQ multiplex PCR, yet TCRdb's version contains in-frame clones alone and is incomplete. The data show 140,000 to 150,000 clones, around 89% seen once. Sequencing input: peripheral blood. The receptors were gathered from a woman in her sixties with active COVID-19.

This clone has a single count. V gene TRBV7-2 combines with J gene TRBJ2-5; D gene ambiguous. The V end was cut by 0 bases, the J end by 5 bases, with 19 bases between. This CDR3 region has 17 residues. Per the germline V gene, CDR1 is SGHTA and CDR2 is FQGNSA. CDR3 residues: CASSLASVAGLGETQYF. CDR3 bases: TGTGCCAGCAGCTTAGCGTCCGTCGCAGGCCTTGGGGAGACCCAGTACTTC.

The CDR3 loop reads CASSRLGQYEKLFF. In DNA form, the CDR3 reads TGTGCCAGCAGCCGCTTGGGACAGTATGAAAAACTGTTTTTT. This chain uses TRBV11-2 with TRBJ1-4, with 7 bases matching TRBD1. This CDR3 has 14 amino acids. CDR1 is SGHAT, CDR2 FQNNGV, per germline. With 5 bases clipped from V and 6 bases from J, the junction kept 6 bases outside the gene matches.

The chain joins TRBV29-1 to TRBJ1-2; a possible D gene is TRBD1 (6 bases). With 7 bases removed from V and 8 bases from J, the gap between germline ends came to 17 bases. This CDR3 region has 12 residues. Germline V CDR1 and CDR2: SQVTM, ANQGSEA. CDR3: CSAGPTGGGYTF. The CDR3 DNA sequence: TGCAGCGCCGGACCGACAGGCGGGGGCTACACCTTC.

Points on this clone: The same CDR3 is also encoded by other DNA sequences in this sample. The chain joins TRBV4-3 to TRBJ2-3; the match to TRBD2 covers 9 bases. In germline, CDR1 is LGHNA, CDR2 YSLEER. The CDR3 runs 17 residues. V trimming: 1 base; J trimming: 6 bases; junction bases outside the gene matches: 11. The CDR3 reads CASSQVLAGGPGDTQYF. DNA for the CDR3: TGCGCCAGCAGCCAAGTATTGGCGGGAGGGCCGGGGGATACGCAGTATTTT.

The DNA of the CDR3 is TGTGCCAGCAGCTCCAACAGGGGGCTGGACACTGAAGCTTTCTTT. It encodes CASSSNRGLDTEAFF. This sequence joins TRBV5-5 and TRBJ1-1; 9 bases map to TRBD1. Germline CDR1 reads SGHKS; CDR2 reads YYEKEE (reference sequence). There are 15 residues in the CDR3. V lost 3 bases, J lost 3 bases, and 6 bases stayed unmatched.

V usage is TRBV4-1 and J usage is TRBJ1-1, with TRBD1 as a possible D gene (5 bases). V shed 3 bases and J shed 0 bases, with 17 bases lying between them. This CDR3 is 17 amino acids long. CDR1 and CDR2 from the germline V gene are MGHRA and YSYEKL. CDR3: CASSQLGLPFMNTEAFF. The CDR3 DNA follows: TGCGCCAGCAGCCAGCTGGGACTCCCGTTCATGAACACTGAAGCTTTCTTT.

The rearrangement links TRBV6-2 or TRBV6-3 to TRBJ2-5; 7 bases are a match to TRBD2. The CDR3 consists of 19 residues. From germline, CDR1 is MNHEY and CDR2 SVGEGT. Losses at the gene ends were 0 bases for V and 9 bases for J; bases not matched to a gene: 22. The CDR3 protein is CASSYSARLLANRRESQYF. The CDR3 region has the DNA TGTGCCAGCAGTTACTCTGCACGCCTCTTAGCTAACCGGCGGGAGTCCCAGTACTTC.

The chain uses TRBV10-2 and TRBJ2-7; no clear D gene. V lost 8 bases and J 5 bases, leaving 19 bases between the germline ends. From germline, CDR1 is WSHSY and CDR2 SAAADI. The CDR3 consists of 14 residues. The CDR3 sequence is CASGERWAENEQYF. The CDR3 coding sequence is TGCGCCAGCGGCGAAAGATGGGCTGAGAACGAGCAGTACTTC.

The rearrangement uses TRBV10-2 and TRBJ2-1; perhaps TRBD2 as D (5 bases). This CDR3 has 12 residues. The ends were cut back, 8 bases at V and 8 bases at J, with 13 bases in the middle. CDR1 is WSHSY and CDR2 is SAAADI in the germline V gene. The CDR3: CASGDSVDEQFF. The CDR3 coding sequence is TGCGCCAGCGGGGATAGCGTCGATGAGCAGTTCTTC.

The chain recombines TRBV27 with TRBJ2-7, with 8 bases that match TRBD2. J gave up 4 bases and V 5 bases, and 7 bases lay outside the gene matches. This CDR3 comprises 14 residues. Per the germline V gene, CDR1 is MNHEY and CDR2 is SMNVEV (reference sequence). DNA of the CDR3: TGTGCCAGCAGTCCGCGGGAGGCCGGGTACGAGCAGTACTTC. It translates to CASSPREAGYEQYF.

The V call is TRBV30, the J call TRBJ2-5; maybe TRBD2 (5 bases). The V gene's germline CDR1 is GTSNPN and CDR2 SVGIG (reference sequence). Deletions cut 0 bases from V and 4 bases from J, with 6 bases between. This CDR3 has 12 amino acids. The CDR3 loop reads CAWSVRGETQYF. The CDR3 DNA reads as TGTGCCTGGAGTGTACGGGGAGAGACCCAGTACTTC.

The rearrangement uses TRBV7-2 and TRBJ1-1; D gene ambiguous. There are 13 residues in the CDR3. The V gene lost 2 bases and the J gene lost 1 base, with 5 bases spanning the gap. Germline V gene lookup returns CDR1 SGHTA and CDR2 FQGNSA. For the CDR3, the DNA is TGTGCCAGCAGCTTAATTCAGAACACTGAAGCTTTCTTT. Translating it yields CASSLIQNTEAFF.

The genes are TRBV9 and TRBJ2-1; D perhaps matches TRBD2 (6 bases). Per germline, CDR1 SGDLS and CDR2 YYNGEE. The V and J ends lost 3 bases and 2 bases respectively, with 12 bases between them. This CDR3 has 15 residues. In nucleotides, the CDR3 is TGTGCCAGCAGCGCGGGAGTAGGGCCCTACAATGAGCAGTTCTTC. Translated, it gives CASSAGVGPYNEQFF.

The V and J genes are TRBV30 and TRBJ1-1; 8 positions agree with TRBD1. CDR1 and CDR2 (germline): GTSNPN, SVGIG (reference sequence). V shed 0 bases and J 5 bases; nucleotides not matched to a gene: 5. This CDR3 region has 14 residues. CDR3 sequence: CAWSVTGGWTEAFF. DNA of the CDR3: TGTGCCTGGAGTGTCACAGGGGGATGGACTGAAGCTTTCTTT.

The CDR3, as DNA: TGTGCCAGCAGCTCGAGTGCTGAAGCTTTCTTT. Its translation is CASSSSAEAFF. The chain carries TRBV3-1 (or the pseudogene TRBV3-2) and TRBJ1-1; D is uncertain. CDR1 and CDR2 (germline): LGHDT, YNNKEL (reference sequence). The CDR3 length is 11 residues. Trimming cost V 5 bases and J 6 bases, with 7 bases left between them.

This chain links TRBV6-2 or TRBV6-3 with TRBJ2-7, with 7 nucleotides matching TRBD2. Germline V gives CDR1 MNHEY, CDR2 SVGEGT. The CDR3 is 19 residues long. V shed 0 bases and J 5 bases; nucleotides not matched to a gene: 19. This CDR3 is CASSYSIRVRGRHEDEQYF. CDR3 nucleotide sequence: TGTGCCAGCAGTTACTCGATTCGCGTCCGCGGGAGACACGAGGACGAGCAGTACTTC.

The chain uses TRBV7-3 and TRBJ1-3; D possibly corresponds to TRBD1 (6 bases). Germline loops: CDR1 SGHTA, CDR2 FQGTGA. The V and J ends lost 1 base and 3 bases respectively, with 13 bases between them. CDR3 size: 16 residues. The CDR3 protein is CASSLNDRPDGNTIYF. CDR3 sequence (DNA): TGTGCCAGCAGCTTAAACGACAGGCCAGATGGAAACACCATATATTTT.

This clone was observed a handful of times. The chain couples TRBV28 to TRBJ1-5; perhaps TRBD1 as D (6 bases). Germline V gives CDR1 MDHEN, CDR2 SYDVKM. There are 15 residues in the CDR3. The V and J ends lost 6 bases and 1 base respectively, with 13 bases between them. The CDR3: CASRAGVLSNQPQHF. The DNA for the CDR3 is TGTGCCAGCAGGGCAGGGGTTCTGAGCAATCAGCCCCAGCATTTT.

The chain has TRBV28 and TRBJ2-2; D not resolved. CDR3 size: 14 residues. Germline values: CDR1 MDHEN, CDR2 SYDVKM. Trimming removed 2 bases from V and 5 bases from J, with 9 bases in between. The CDR3 spells CASSLPYETGELFF. The CDR3 region has the DNA TGTGCCAGCAGTTTACCCTATGAAACCGGGGAGCTGTTTTTT. Variable domain in full (rest from reference TRBV28 and TRBJ2-2): DVKVTQSSRYLVKRTGEKVFLECVQDMDHENMFWYRQDPGLGLRLIYFSYDVKMKEKGDIPEGYSVSREKKERFSLILESASTNQTSMYLCASSLPYETGELFFGEGSRLTVL.

J is TRBJ2-1 and V is TRBV18; D is perhaps TRBD1 (6 bases). This CDR3 spans 12 amino acids. The V gene lost 2 bases and the J gene lost 8 bases, with 7 bases spanning the gap. The germline gives CDR1 KGHSH, CDR2 LQKENI. The CDR3 nucleotides read TGTGCCAGCTCACCATGGACAGATGAGCAGTTCTTC. Its protein product is CASSPWTDEQFF. Based on the CDR3 plus reference TRBV18 and TRBJ2-1, the full variable domain is NAGVMQNPRHLVRRRGQEARLRCSPMKGHSHVYWYRQLPEEGLKFMVYLQKENIIDESGMPKERFSAEFPKEGPSILRIQQVVRGDSAAYFCASSPWTDEQFFGPGTRLTVL.

Here the CDR3 reads CASSFSRQAVLGDTQYF. CDR3 DNA: TGTGCCAGCAGCTTCTCCCGACAGGCAGTGCTTGGTGATACGCAGTATTTT. The chain uses TRBV13 and TRBJ2-3, with D tentatively TRBD1 (6 bases). The ends were cut back, 3 bases at V and 6 bases at J, with 22 bases in the middle. Germline assignment: CDR1 PRHDT and CDR2 FYEKMQ (reference sequence). The CDR3 runs to 17 residues. Complete variable domain (other parts from reference TRBV13 and TRBJ2-3): AAGVIQSPRHLIKEKRETATLKCYPIPRHDTVYWYQQGPGQDPQFLISFYEKMQSDKGSIPDRFSAQQFSDYHSELNMSSLELGDSALYFCASSFSRQAVLGDTQYFGPGTRLTVL.

The gene calls are TRBV7-9 and TRBJ1-6; possibly TRBD1 for D (6 bases). Germline CDR1 reads SEHNR; CDR2 reads FQNEAQ (reference sequence). The CDR3 covers 16 residues. The V gene lost 3 bases and the J gene lost 5 bases, with 14 bases spanning the gap. Here the CDR3 DNA reads TGTGCCAGCAGCTTTCCACGGGGGGCAAATAATTCACCCCTCCACTTT. Translating gives CASSFPRGANNSPLHF.

The V and J genes are TRBV14 and TRBJ1-1; tentatively, D is TRBD1 (6 bases). Germline V gene data show CDR1 as SGHDN and CDR2 as FVKESK. The V and J ends lost 1 base and 5 bases respectively, with 14 bases between them. There are 15 residues in the CDR3. CDR3: CASSQVAGVGTEAFF. Written as DNA, the CDR3 is TGTGCCAGCAGCCAAGTCGCAGGGGTAGGGACTGAAGCTTTCTTT. The variable domain in full, with the rest retrieved from reference TRBV14 and TRBJ1-1, is EAGVTQFPSHSVIEKGQTVTLRCDPISGHDNLYWYRRVMGKEIKFLLHFVKESKQDESGMPNNRFLAERTGGTYSTLKVQPAELEDSGVYFCASSQVAGVGTEAFFGQGTRLTVV.

The chain uses TRBV2 and TRBJ2-3; TRBD2 aligns across 12 bases. CDR1 is SNHLY and CDR2 is FYNNEI in the germline V gene. This CDR3 has 15 amino acids. V trimming: 6 bases; J trimming: 3 bases; junction bases outside the gene matches: 4. Written as DNA, the CDR3 is TGTGCCAGCAGAGGACTAGCGGGACTGACAGATACGCAGTATTTT. Its protein product is CASRGLAGLTDTQYF.

The chain employs TRBV3-1 (or the pseudogene TRBV3-2) and TRBJ1-5; D perhaps matches TRBD1 (5 bases). Between the trimmed V and J ends, which lost 6 bases and 3 bases, there was a span of 12 bases. The CDR3 runs to 14 residues. CDR1 LGHDT and CDR2 YNNKEL come from the germline V gene (reference sequence). The CDR3 DNA follows: TGTGCCAGCAGTAGCGGGGGGATCAATCAGCCCCAGCATTTT. Translated, it gives CASSSGGINQPQHF.

V and J are TRBV5-8 and TRBJ2-2; 8 bases fit TRBD1. CDR3 length equals 14 residues. CDR1 is SGHTS, CDR2 YDEGEE, per germline. V trimming: 4 bases; J trimming: 4 bases; junction bases outside the gene matches: 3. The CDR3 sequence: CASSHTGGTGELFF. The CDR3 DNA reads as TGTGCCAGCAGCCATACAGGGGGCACCGGGGAGCTGTTTTTT.

The chain carries TRBV20-1 and TRBJ1-2; a possible D gene is TRBD1 (5 bases). The V and J ends lost 3 bases and 0 bases respectively, with 20 bases between them. Germline-derived CDR1 and CDR2 are DFQATT and SNEGSKA (reference sequence). The CDR3 is 17 amino acids. The CDR3 nucleotides read TGCAGTGCTAGTGCCCCGGCAGGGATAGGAACTAACTATGGCTACACCTTC. It translates to CSASAPAGIGTNYGYTF.